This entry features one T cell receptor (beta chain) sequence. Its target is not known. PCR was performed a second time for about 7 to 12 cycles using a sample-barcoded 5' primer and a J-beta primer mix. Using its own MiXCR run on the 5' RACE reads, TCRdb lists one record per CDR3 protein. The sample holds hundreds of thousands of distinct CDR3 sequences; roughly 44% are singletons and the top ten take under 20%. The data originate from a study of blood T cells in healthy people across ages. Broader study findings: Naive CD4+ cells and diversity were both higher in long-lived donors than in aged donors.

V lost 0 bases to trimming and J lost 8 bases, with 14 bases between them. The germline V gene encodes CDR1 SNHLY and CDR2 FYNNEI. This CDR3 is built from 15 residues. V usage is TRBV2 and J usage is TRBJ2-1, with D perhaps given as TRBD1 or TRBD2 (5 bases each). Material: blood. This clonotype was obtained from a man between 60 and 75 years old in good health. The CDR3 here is CASSEAGTSLDEQFF. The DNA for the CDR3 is TGTGCCAGCAGTGAAGCTGGGACGTCCCTCGATGAGCAGTTCTTC.